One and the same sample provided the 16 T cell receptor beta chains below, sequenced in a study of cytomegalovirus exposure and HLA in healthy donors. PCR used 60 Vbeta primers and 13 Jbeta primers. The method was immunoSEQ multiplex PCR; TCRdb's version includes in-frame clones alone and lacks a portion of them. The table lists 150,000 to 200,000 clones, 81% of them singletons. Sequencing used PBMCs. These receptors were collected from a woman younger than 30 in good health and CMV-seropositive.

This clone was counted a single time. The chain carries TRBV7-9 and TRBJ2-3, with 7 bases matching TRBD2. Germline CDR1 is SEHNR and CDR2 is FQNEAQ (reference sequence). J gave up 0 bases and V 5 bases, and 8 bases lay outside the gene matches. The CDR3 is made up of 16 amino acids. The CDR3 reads CASSPGSSGSTDTQYF. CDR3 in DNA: TGTGCCAGCAGCCCTGGCAGTAGCGGGAGCACAGATACGCAGTATTTT.

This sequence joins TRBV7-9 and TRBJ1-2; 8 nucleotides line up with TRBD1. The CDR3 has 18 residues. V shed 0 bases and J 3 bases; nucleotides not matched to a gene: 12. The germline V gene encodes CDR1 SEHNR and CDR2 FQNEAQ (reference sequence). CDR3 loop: CASSLARGLLKSDYGYTF. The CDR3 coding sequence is TGTGCCAGCAGCTTAGCCAGGGGGCTTCTAAAATCGGACTATGGCTACACCTTC.

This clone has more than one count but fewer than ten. CDR3 sequence: CASSYSIVARNTEAFF. The CDR3 coding sequence is TGTGCCAGCAGTTACTCGATAGTAGCGAGGAACACTGAAGCTTTCTTT. This chain joins TRBV6-5 and TRBJ1-1, with D unclear. Trimming stripped 0 bases from V and 1 base from J, with 12 bases between. The CDR3 extends over 16 amino acids. Germline loops: CDR1 MNHEY, CDR2 SVGAGI.

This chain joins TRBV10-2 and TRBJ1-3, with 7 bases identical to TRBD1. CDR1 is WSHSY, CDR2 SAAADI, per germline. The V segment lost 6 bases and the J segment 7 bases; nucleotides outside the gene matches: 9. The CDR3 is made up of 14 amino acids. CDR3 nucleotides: TGCGCCAGCAGAACCGGGACAGCCGGTAACACCATATATTTT. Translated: CASRTGTAGNTIYF.

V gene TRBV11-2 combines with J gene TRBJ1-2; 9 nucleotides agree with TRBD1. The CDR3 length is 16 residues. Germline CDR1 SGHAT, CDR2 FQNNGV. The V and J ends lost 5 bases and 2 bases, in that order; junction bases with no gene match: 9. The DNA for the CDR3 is TGTGCCAGCAGCACCCGGGACAGGGCTGAAAACTATGGCTACACCTTC. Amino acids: CASSTRDRAENYGYTF.

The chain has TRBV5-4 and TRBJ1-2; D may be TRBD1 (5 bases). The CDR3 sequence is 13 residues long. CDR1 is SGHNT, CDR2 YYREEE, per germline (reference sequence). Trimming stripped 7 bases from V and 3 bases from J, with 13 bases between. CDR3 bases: TGTGCCAGCGGGGGGAGTTCCTACTATGGCTACACCTTC. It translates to CASGGSSYYGYTF. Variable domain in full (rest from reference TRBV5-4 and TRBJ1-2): ETGVTQSPTHLIKTRGQQVTLRCSSQSGHNTVSWYQQALGQGPQFIFQYYREEENGRGNFPPRFSGLQFPNYSSELNVNALELDDSALYLCASGGSSYYGYTFGSGTRLTVV.

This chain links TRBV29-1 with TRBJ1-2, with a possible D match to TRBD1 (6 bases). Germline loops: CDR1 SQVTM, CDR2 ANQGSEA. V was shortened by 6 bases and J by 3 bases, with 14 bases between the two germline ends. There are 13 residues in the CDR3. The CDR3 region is CSVGKGGDYGYTF. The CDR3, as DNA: TGCAGCGTCGGAAAGGGGGGGGACTATGGCTACACCTTC.

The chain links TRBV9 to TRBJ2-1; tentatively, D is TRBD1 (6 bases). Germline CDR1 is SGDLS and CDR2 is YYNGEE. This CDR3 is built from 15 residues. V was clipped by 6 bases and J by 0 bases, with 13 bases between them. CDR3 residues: CASTTGSNSYNEQFF. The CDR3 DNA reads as TGTGCCAGCACCACAGGGTCGAACTCCTACAATGAGCAGTTCTTC.

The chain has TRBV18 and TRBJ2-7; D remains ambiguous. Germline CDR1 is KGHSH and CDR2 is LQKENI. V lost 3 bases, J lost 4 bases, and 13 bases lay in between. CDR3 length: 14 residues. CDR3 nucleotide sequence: TGTGCCAGCTCACCGGCACCACCAGGTTACGAGCAGTACTTC. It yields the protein CASSPAPPGYEQYF.

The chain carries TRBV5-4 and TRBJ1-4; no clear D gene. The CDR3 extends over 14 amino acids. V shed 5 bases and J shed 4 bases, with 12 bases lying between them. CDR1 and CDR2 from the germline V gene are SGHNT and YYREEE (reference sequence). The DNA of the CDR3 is TGTGCCAGCAGTATCGGCGGGAATAATGAAAAACTGTTTTTT. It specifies CASSIGGNNEKLFF.

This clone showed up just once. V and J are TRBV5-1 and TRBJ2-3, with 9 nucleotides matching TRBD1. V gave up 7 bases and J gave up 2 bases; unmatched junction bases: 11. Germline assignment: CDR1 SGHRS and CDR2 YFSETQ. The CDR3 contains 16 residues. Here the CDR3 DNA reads TGCGCCAGCGCTAGACAGGGGGAAGGCCTCACAGATACGCAGTATTTT. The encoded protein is CASARQGEGLTDTQYF.

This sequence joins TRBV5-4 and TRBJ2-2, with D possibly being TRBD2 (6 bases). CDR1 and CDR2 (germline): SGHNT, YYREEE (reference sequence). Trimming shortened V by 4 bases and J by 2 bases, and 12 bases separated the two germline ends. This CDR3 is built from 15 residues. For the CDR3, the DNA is TGTGCCAGCAGCCCCCGGGGGTATAACACCGGGGAGCTGTTTTTT. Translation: CASSPRGYNTGELFF. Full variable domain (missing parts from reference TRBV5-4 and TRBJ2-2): ETGVTQSPTHLIKTRGQQVTLRCSSQSGHNTVSWYQQALGQGPQFIFQYYREEENGRGNFPPRFSGLQFPNYSSELNVNALELDDSALYLCASSPRGYNTGELFFGEGSRLTVL.

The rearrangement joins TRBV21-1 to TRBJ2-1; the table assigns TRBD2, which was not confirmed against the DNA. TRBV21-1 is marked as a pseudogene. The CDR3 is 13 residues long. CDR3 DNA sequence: TGTGCCAGATTTAGCGGGGGGGCCGATGAGCAGTTCTTC. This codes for CARFSGGADEQFF.

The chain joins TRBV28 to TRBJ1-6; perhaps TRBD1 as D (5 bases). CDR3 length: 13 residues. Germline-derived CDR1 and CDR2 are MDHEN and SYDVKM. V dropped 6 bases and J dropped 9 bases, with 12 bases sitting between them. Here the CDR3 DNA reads TGTGCCAGCAGGGGGCGCGAGGCTTCACCCCTCCACTTT. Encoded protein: CASRGREASPLHF.

The CDR3 sequence: CASSPTGGAFYEQYV. In nucleotides, the CDR3 is TGTGCCAGCAGCCCAACAGGGGGCGCTTTCTACGAGCAGTACGTC. The V and J genes are TRBV7-2 and TRBJ2-7, with 9 bases aligning to TRBD1. From germline, CDR1 is SGHTA and CDR2 FQGNSA. V trimming: 5 bases; J trimming: 3 bases; junction bases outside the gene matches: 8. CDR3 size: 15 residues.

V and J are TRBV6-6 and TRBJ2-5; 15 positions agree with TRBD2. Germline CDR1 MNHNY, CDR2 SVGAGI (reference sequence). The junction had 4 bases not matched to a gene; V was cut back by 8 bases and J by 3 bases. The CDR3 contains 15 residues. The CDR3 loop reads CASSGLAGGKETQYF. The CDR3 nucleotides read TGTGCCAGCTCGGGACTAGCGGGGGGAAAAGAGACCCAGTACTTC.